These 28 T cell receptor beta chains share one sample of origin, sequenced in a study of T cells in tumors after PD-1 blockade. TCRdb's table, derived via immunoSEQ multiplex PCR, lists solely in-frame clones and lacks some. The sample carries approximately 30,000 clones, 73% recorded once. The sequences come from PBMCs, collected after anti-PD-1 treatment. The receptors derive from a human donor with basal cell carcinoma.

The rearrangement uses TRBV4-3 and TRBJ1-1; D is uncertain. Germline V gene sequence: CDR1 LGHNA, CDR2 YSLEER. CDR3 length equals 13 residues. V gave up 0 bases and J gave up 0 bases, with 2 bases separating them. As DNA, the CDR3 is TGCGCCAGCAGCCAAGACCTGAACACTGAAGCTTTCTTT. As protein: CASSQDLNTEAFF.

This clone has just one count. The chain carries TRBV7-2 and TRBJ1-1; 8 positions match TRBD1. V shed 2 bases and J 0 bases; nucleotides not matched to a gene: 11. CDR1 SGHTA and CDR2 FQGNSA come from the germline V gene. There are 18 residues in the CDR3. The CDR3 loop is CASSLKGDRSPMNTEAFF. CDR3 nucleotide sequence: TGTGCCAGCAGCTTAAAGGGGGACAGGAGCCCGATGAACACTGAAGCTTTCTTT.

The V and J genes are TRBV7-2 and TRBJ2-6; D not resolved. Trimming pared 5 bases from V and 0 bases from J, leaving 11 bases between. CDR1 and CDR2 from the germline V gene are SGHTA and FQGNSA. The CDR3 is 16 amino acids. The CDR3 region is CASSQDMSSGANVLTF. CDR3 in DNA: TGTGCCAGCAGCCAGGATATGAGCTCTGGGGCCAACGTCCTGACTTTC.

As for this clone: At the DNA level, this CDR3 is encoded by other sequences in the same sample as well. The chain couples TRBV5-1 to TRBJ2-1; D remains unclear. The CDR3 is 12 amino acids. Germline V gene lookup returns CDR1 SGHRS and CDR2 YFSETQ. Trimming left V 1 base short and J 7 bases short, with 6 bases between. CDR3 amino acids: CASSLQGNEQFF. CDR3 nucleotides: TGCGCCAGCAGCTTGCAAGGAAATGAGCAGTTCTTC.

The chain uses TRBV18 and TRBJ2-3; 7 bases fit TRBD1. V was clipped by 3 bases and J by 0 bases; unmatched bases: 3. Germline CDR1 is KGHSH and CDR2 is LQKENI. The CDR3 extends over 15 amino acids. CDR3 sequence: CASSPGQTSTDTQYF. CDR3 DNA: TGTGCCAGCTCACCGGGACAGACTAGCACAGATACGCAGTATTTT.

CDR3 region: CASSSTGYEQYF. CDR3 nucleotides: TGTGCCAGTAGTAGTACAGGTTACGAGCAGTACTTC. The chain carries TRBV19 and TRBJ2-7, with D possibly matching TRBD1 (5 bases). The CDR3 has 12 residues. CDR1 LNHDA and CDR2 SQIVND come from the germline V gene (reference sequence). Trimming cost V 4 bases and J 4 bases, with 8 bases left between them.

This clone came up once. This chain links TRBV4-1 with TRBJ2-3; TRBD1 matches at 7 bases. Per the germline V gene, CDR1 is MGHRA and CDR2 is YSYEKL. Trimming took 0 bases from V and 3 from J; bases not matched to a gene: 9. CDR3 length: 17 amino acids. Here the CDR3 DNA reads TGCGCCAGCAGCCAAGATCGAGGGGGCATTTGGACAGATACGCAGTATTTT. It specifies CASSQDRGGIWTDTQYF.

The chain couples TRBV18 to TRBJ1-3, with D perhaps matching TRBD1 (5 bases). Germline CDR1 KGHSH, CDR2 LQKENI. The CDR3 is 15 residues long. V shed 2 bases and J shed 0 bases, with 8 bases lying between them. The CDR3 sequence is CASSPRQSSGNTIYF. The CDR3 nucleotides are TGTGCCAGCTCACCAAGACAGAGCTCTGGAAACACCATATATTTT.

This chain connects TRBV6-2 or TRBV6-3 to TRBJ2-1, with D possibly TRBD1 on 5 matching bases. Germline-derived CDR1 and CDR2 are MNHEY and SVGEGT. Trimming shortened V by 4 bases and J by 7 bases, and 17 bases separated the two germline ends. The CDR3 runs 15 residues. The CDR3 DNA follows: TGTGCCAGCAGTTCCACGTGGGTTCCAGGGAATGAGCAGTTCTTC. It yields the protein CASSSTWVPGNEQFF.

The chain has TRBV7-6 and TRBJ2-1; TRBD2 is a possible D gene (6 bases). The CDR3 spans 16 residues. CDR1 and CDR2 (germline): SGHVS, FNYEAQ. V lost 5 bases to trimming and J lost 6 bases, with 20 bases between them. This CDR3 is CASSRDGSWRGNEQFF. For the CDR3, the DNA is TGTGCCAGCAGCCGCGACGGGAGTTGGAGGGGCAATGAGCAGTTCTTC.

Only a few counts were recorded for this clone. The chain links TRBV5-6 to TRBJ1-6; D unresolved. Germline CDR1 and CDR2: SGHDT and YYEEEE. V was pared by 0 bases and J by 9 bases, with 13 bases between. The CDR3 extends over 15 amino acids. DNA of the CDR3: TGTGCCAGCAGCTTGGCCGTCACAGCCGGTTCACCCCTCCACTTT. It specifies CASSLAVTAGSPLHF.

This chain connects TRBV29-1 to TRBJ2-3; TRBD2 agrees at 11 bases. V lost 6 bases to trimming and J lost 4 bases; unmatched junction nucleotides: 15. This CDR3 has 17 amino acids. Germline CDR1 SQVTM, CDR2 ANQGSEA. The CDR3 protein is CSVKILTSGKKADTQYF. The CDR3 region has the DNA TGCAGCGTGAAGATTTTGACTAGCGGGAAGAAGGCAGATACGCAGTATTTT.

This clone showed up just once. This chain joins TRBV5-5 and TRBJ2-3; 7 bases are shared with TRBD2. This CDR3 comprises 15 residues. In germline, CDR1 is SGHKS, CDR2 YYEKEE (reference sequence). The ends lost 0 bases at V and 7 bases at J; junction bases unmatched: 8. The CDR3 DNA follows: TGTGCCAGCAGCTTGGAGGCGGGAGAGGGGTATACGCAGTATTTT. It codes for CASSLEAGEGYTQYF.

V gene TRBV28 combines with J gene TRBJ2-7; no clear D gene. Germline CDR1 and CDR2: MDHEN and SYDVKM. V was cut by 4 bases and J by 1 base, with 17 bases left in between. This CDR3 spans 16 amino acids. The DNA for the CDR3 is TGTGCCAGCAGTTCCGCTTTGCGGAGAAAATCCTACGAGCAGTACTTC. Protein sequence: CASSSALRRKSYEQYF.

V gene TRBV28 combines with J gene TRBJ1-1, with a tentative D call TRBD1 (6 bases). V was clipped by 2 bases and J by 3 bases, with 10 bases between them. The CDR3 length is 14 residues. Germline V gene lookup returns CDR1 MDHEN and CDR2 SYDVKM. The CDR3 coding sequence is TGTGCCAGCAGTTTACGGACAGAGCACACTGAAGCTTTCTTT. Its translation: CASSLRTEHTEAFF.

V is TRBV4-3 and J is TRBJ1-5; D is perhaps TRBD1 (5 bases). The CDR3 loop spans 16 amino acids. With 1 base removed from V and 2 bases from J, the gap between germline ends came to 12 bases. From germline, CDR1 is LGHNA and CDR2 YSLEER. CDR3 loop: CASSQALGQGNQPQHF. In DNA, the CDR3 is TGCGCCAGCAGCCAAGCCCTGGGGCAGGGCAATCAGCCCCAGCATTTT.

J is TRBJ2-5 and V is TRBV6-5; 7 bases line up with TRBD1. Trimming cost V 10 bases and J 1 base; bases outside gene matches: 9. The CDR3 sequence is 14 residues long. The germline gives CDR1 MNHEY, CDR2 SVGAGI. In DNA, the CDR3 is TGTGCCACTGCCCAGGGACAGAGCCAAGAGACCCAGTACTTC. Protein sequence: CATAQGQSQETQYF.

CDR3 sequence (DNA): TGTGCCAGCAGCTCCCGGACGAGTCAGCCCCAGCATTTT. It translates to CASSSRTSQPQHF. The chain uses TRBV27 and TRBJ1-5, with D uncertain. V shed 6 bases and J shed 6 bases, with 12 bases lying between them. This CDR3 is built from 13 residues. Germline assignment: CDR1 MNHEY and CDR2 SMNVEV (reference sequence).

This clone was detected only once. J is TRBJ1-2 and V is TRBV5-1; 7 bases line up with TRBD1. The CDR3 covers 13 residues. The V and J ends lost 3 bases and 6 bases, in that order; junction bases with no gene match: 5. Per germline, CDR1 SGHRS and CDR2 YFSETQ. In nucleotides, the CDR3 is TGCGCCAGCAGCTACAGGGGAGACGATGGCTACACCTTC. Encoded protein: CASSYRGDDGYTF.

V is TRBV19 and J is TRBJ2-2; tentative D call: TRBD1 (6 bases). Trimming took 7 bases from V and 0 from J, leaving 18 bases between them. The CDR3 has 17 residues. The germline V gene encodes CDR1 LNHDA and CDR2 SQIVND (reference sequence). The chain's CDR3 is CASKEQGAFANTGELFF. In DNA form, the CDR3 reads TGTGCCAGTAAGGAACAGGGTGCATTCGCGAACACCGGGGAGCTGTTTTTT.

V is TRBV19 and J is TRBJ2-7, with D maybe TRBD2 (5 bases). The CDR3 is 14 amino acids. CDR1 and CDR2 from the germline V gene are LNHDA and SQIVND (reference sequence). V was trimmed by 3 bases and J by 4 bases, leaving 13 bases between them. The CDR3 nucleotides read TGTGCCAGTAGTATTAAGACTAAAGATTACGAGCAGTACTTC. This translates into CASSIKTKDYEQYF.

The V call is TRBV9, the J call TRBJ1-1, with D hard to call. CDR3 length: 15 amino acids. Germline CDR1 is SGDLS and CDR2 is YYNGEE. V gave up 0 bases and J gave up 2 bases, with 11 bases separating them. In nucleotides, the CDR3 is TGTGCCAGCAGCGTAGTGGCAGAACTAAACACTGAAGCTTTCTTT. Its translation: CASSVVAELNTEAFF. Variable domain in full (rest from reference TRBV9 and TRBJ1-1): DSGVTQTPKHLITATGQRVTLRCSPRSGDLSVYWYQQSLDQGLQFLIQYYNGEERAKGNILERFSAQQFPDLHSELNLSSLELGDSALYFCASSVVAELNTEAFFGQGTRLTVV.

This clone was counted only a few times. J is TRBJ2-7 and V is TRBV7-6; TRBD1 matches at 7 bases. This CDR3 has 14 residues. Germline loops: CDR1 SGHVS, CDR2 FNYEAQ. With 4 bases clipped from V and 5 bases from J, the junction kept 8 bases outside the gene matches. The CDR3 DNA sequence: TGTGCCAGCAGCTCATTACAGGGGTACCACGAGCAGTACTTC. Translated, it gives CASSSLQGYHEQYF.

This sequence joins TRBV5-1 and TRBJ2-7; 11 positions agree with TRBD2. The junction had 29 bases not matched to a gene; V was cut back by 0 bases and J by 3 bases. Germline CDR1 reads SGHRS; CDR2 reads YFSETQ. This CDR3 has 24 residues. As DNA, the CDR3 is TGCGCCAGCAGCTTGGGGACAGTTCCAAACCTAGCGGGAGGACCGGCGGGTCCGTACTACGAGCAGTACTTC. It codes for CASSLGTVPNLAGGPAGPYYEQYF.

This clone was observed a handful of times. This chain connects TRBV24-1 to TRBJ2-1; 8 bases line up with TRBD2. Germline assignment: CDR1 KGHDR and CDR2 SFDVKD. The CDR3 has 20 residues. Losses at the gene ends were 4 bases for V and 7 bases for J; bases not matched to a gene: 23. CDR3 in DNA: TGTGCCACCAGTGACCCTGCCGGGACTAGAATGAGGGGGGGTGGTAATGAGCAGTTCTTC. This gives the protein CATSDPAGTRMRGGGNEQFF.

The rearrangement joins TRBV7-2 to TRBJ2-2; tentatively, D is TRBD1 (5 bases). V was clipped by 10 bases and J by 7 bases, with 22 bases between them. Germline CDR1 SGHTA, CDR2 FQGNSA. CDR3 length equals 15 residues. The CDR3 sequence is CATSRGAGEVGELFF. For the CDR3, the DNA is TGTGCCACCTCCCGTGGGGCCGGTGAGGTCGGGGAGCTGTTTTTT.

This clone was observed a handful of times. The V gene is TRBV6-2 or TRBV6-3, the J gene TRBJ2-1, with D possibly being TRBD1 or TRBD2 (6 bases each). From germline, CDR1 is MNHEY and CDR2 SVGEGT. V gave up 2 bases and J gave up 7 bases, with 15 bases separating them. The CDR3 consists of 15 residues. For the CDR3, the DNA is TGTGCCAGCAGTTACGAACGGGGGCGGTCAAATGAGCAGTTCTTC. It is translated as CASSYERGRSNEQFF.

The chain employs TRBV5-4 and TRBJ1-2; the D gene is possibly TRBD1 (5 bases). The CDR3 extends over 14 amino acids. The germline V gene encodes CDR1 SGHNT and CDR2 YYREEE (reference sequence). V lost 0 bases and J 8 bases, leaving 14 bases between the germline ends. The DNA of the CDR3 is TGTGCCAGCAGCTTGGACAGGAGCTTAGGGGGCTACACCTTC. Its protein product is CASSLDRSLGGYTF.